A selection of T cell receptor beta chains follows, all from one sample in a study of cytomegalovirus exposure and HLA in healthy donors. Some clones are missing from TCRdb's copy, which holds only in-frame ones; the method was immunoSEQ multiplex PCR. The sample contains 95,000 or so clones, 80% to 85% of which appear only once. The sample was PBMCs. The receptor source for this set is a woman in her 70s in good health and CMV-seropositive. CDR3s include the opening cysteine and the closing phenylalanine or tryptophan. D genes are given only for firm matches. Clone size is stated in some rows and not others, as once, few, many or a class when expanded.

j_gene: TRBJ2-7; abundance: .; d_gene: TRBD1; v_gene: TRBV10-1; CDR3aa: CASSESSGTGYQVSEQYF; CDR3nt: TGCGCCAGCAGTGAGTCGTCAGGGACAGGGTATCAAGTCTCCGAGCAGTACTTC
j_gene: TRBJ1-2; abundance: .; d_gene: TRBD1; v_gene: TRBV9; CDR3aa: CASSVDRQGTGYTF; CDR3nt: TGTGCCAGCAGCGTAGATCGACAGGGTACGGGCTACACCTTC
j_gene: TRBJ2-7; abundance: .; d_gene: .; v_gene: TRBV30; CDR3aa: CAWSVRPPGEQYF; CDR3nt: TGTGCCTGGAGTGTAAGACCCCCGGGCGAGCAGTACTTC
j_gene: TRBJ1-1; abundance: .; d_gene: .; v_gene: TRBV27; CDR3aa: CASSFILMNTEAFF; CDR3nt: TGTGCCAGCAGTTTTATCCTAATGAACACTGAAGCTTTCTTT
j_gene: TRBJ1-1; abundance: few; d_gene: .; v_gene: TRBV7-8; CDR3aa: CASSLAQGGNDFF; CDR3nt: TGTGCCAGCAGCTTAGCGCAGGGAGGGAACGATTTCTTT
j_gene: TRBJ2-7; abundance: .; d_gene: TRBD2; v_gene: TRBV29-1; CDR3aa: CSVEKLAVSREEQYF; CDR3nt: TGCAGCGTTGAAAAACTAGCGGTGTCTAGGGAGGAGCAGTACTTC
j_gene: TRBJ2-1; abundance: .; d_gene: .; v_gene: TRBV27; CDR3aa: CASSLTEFF; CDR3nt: TGTGCCAGCAGTTTAACGGAGTTCTTC
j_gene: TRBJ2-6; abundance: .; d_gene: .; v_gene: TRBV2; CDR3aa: CASSDTVSGANVLTF; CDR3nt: TGTGCCAGCAGTGACACAGTCTCTGGGGCCAACGTCCTGACTTTC
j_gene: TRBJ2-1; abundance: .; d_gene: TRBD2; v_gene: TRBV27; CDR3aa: CASQPTLRLAQNEQFF; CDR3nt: TGTGCCAGTCAACCCACACTAAGACTAGCACAGAATGAGCAGTTCTTC
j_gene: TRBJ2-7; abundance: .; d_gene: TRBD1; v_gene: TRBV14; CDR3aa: CASSPRDSTYEQYF; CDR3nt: TGTGCCAGCAGCCCAAGGGACAGCACCTACGAGCAGTACTTC
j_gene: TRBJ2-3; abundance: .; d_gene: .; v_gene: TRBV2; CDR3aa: CASSVREVSDTQYF; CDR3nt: TGTGCCAGCAGTGTAAGGGAGGTCTCAGATACGCAGTATTTT
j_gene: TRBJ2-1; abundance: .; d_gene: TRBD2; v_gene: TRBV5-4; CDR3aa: CASSPGTSGPYNEQFF; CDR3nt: TGTGCCAGCAGCCCGGGGACTAGCGGGCCATACAATGAGCAGTTCTTC
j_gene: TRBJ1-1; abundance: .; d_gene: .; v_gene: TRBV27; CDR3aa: CASSDRGVEAFF; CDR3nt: TGTGCCAGCAGTGATCGAGGTGTGGAAGCTTTCTTT
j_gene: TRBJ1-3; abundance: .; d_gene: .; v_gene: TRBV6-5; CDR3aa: CASSSSGYSGNTIYF; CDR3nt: TGTGCCAGCAGTTCTTCAGGGTACTCTGGAAACACCATATATTTT
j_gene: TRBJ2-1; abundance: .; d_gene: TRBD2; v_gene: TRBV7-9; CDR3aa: CASSGGTWAVTYNEQFF; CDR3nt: TGTGCCAGCTCGGGAGGAACTTGGGCAGTTACCTACAATGAGCAGTTCTTC
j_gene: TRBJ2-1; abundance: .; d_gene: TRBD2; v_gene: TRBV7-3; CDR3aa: CASSLTTSLAGTEQFF; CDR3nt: TGTGCCAGCAGCTTAACGACCAGTCTAGCGGGGACCGAGCAGTTCTTC
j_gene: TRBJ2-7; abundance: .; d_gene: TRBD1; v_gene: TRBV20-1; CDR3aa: CSSEQGAEQYF; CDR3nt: TGCAGTTCTGAACAGGGGGCCGAGCAGTACTTC
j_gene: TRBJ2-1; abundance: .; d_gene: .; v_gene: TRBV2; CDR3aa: CASLAGRVAYNEQFF; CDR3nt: TGTGCCAGCCTTGCGGGGAGAGTCGCCTACAATGAGCAGTTCTTC
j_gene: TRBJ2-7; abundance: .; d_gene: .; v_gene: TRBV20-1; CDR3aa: CSVSQGYEQYF; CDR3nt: TGCAGTGTTTCACAGGGCTACGAGCAGTACTTC